Below, 9 T cell receptor beta chains from the same sample are listed, as sequenced in a study of cytomegalovirus exposure and HLA in healthy donors. TCRdb keeps only in-frame clones here, not all; method: immunoSEQ multiplex PCR. In the table there are about 170,000 clones, 95% to 97% of which are singletons. Sequencing was carried out using PBMCs. Receptors were obtained from a woman in her late teens or twenties in good health and CMV-seronegative.

The chain has TRBV2 and TRBJ2-7, with 8 positions matching TRBD2. Germline V gene data show CDR1 as SNHLY and CDR2 as FYNNEI. The CDR3 runs 15 residues. V gave up 8 bases and J gave up 6 bases; unmatched junction bases: 15. In DNA form, the CDR3 reads TGTGCCAGCCATCCAGTCGGGACTAGAAGTCTCGAGCAGTACTTC. Its protein product is CASHPVGTRSLEQYF.

This clone was seen just once. This chain links TRBV6-1 with TRBJ2-7; 11 nucleotides line up with TRBD2. Unmatched junction bases numbered 7, after V lost 7 bases and J lost 2 bases. CDR1 is MNHNS, CDR2 SASEGT, per germline. This CDR3 has 15 residues. CDR3 residues: CASKLAGASTYEQYF. The DNA of the CDR3 is TGTGCCAGCAAACTAGCGGGGGCCTCGACCTACGAGCAGTACTTC.

This clone was seen a few times. The chain carries TRBV11-1 and TRBJ2-7; the D is unclear. CDR3 length: 13 residues. Germline CDR1 reads SGHAT; CDR2 reads FQDESV (reference sequence). V lost 4 bases, J lost 0 bases, and 7 bases lay in between. The CDR3 coding sequence is TGTGCCAGCAGCTCTTCTAGCTCCTACGAGCAGTACTTC. It yields the protein CASSSSSSYEQYF.

This rearrangement joins TRBV6-1 to TRBJ2-7; weak D call: TRBD2 (7 bases). The CDR3 consists of 14 residues. The germline V gene has CDR1 MNHNS and CDR2 SASEGT. V lost 7 bases and J 5 bases, leaving 18 bases between the germline ends. The CDR3 DNA is TGTGCCAGCACTGTCCGGGGGGCGGGACACGAGCAGTACTTC. Protein: CASTVRGAGHEQYF.

This clone was observed a single time. The genes are TRBV5-1 and TRBJ2-7, with 9 bases identical to TRBD2. The CDR3 contains 15 residues. Trimming at V came to 0 bases and at J to 0 bases, leaving 1 base not matched to a gene. CDR1 SGHRS and CDR2 YFSETQ come from the germline V gene. The CDR3 sequence: CASSLVAGASYEQYF. CDR3 bases: TGCGCCAGCAGCTTGGTAGCGGGGGCCTCCTACGAGCAGTACTTC.

The chain recombines TRBV7-3 with TRBJ2-1; no definite D call. CDR3 size: 14 residues. The V gene's germline CDR1 is SGHTA and CDR2 FQGTGA. Trimming removed 8 bases at V and 0 bases at J, with 11 bases between. The chain's CDR3 is CASGTLVSYNEQFF. Here the CDR3 DNA reads TGTGCCAGCGGCACGCTGGTCTCCTACAATGAGCAGTTCTTC. The full variable domain, with the rest looked up from reference TRBV7-3 and TRBJ2-1, is GAGVSQTPSNKVTEKGKYVELRCDPISGHTALYWYRQSLGQGPEFLIYFQGTGAADDSGLPNDRFFAVRPEGSVSTLKIQRTERGDSAVYLCASGTLVSYNEQFFGPGTRLTVL.

In DNA, the CDR3 is TGCGCCAGCAGCTTGGACAGGGGGGGAAATGAAAAACTGTTTTTT. Amino acid sequence: CASSLDRGGNEKLFF. The J gene is TRBJ1-4, the V gene TRBV5-1; 8 bases agree with TRBD1. V was clipped by 0 bases and J by 5 bases; unmatched bases: 3. The CDR3 has 15 residues. Germline V CDR1 and CDR2: SGHRS, YFSETQ.

The chain uses TRBV10-3 and TRBJ2-7, with D possibly being TRBD2 (6 bases). Trimming cost V 3 bases and J 0 bases, with 15 bases left between them. Germline V CDR1 and CDR2: ENHRY, SYGVKD. CDR3 length: 16 residues. DNA for the CDR3: TGTGCCATCAGTGATGGGGGGTCAGTGAGCTCCTACGAGCAGTACTTC. It yields the protein CAISDGGSVSSYEQYF.

This chain uses TRBV5-4 with TRBJ2-7, with TRBD2 matching 8 bases. Trimming took 4 bases from V and 2 from J; bases not matched to a gene: 8. The CDR3 covers 15 residues. Germline V gene sequence: CDR1 SGHNT, CDR2 YYREEE (reference sequence). CDR3 sequence: CASSVDRGGTYEQYF. Here the CDR3 DNA reads TGTGCCAGCAGCGTGGATCGGGGGGGAACCTACGAGCAGTACTTC.